The clone carrying this T cell receptor beta chain was seen a few times. Antigen specificity is unknown. The CDR3 spans 16 residues. J was trimmed by 4 bases and V by 3 bases; bases with no gene match: 6. Cells sorted as Tregs were CD4+, CD25+ and CD127-/low. Findings and limits, study-wide: Tumor memory CD4+ T cell TCR gene usage was found to cluster with blood and lymph node memory CD4+ cells and with lymph node naive CD4+ cells.

Constant-region reverse primers amplified full-length variable regions, followed by semi-nested Nested Universal Primer A PCR. TCRdb reanalysed the 5' RACE reads using MiXCR and keeps one entry per CDR3 protein. The sample lists roughly 60,000 distinct CDR3 sequences; 26% were seen once. This TCR came from a female donor with breast cancer. Sequencing was carried out using tumor-infiltrating Tregs sorted from the breast tumor. The rearrangement joins TRBV12-3 or TRBV12-4 to TRBJ2-7; 13 bases map to TRBD2. CDR3 sequence: CASSFRTSGRLYEQYF. The CDR3 nucleotides read TGTGCCAGCAGTTTCCGGACTAGCGGGAGACTGTACGAGCAGTACTTC.